Below, 15 T cell receptor beta chains from the same sample are listed, as sequenced in a study of OX40 agonist ivuxolimab in advanced cancers. Assay used: immunoSEQ multiplex PCR; TCRdb lists only in-frame clones, some missing. The sample holds roughly 56,000 clones, about 82% seen once. The input for sequencing was CD4+ or CD8+ T cells sorted from blood, taken in a trial of the OX40 agonist ivuxolimab. The receptors were sampled from an adult with an advanced solid tumor such as melanoma, head and neck, liver or kidney cancer.

The rearrangement links TRBV6-5 to TRBJ1-5; D is undetermined. Germline CDR1 reads MNHEY; CDR2 reads SVGAGI. Trimming took 0 bases from V and 3 from J, leaving 9 bases between them. CDR3 length equals 15 residues. CDR3 protein: CASSYSKLDNQPQHF. For the CDR3, the DNA is TGTGCCAGCAGTTACTCGAAGCTTGACAATCAGCCCCAGCATTTT.

The V call is TRBV19, the J call TRBJ1-3, with TRBD1 identical over 8 bases. The CDR3 extends over 14 amino acids. Germline loops: CDR1 LNHDA, CDR2 SQIVND (reference sequence). The V gene end was trimmed by 8 bases and the J gene end by 2 bases; junction bases not matched to a gene: 5. CDR3 region: CASQQGDTGNTIYF. The CDR3 DNA sequence: TGTGCCAGTCAACAGGGGGACACTGGAAACACCATATATTTT.

The chain has TRBV27 and TRBJ1-6; D is uncertain. V was pared by 3 bases and J by 7 bases, with 10 bases between. In germline, CDR1 is MNHEY, CDR2 SMNVEV (reference sequence). The CDR3 runs to 14 residues. CDR3 in amino acids: CASSFRQENSPLHF. The CDR3 region has the DNA TGTGCCAGCAGTTTTCGGCAGGAGAATTCACCCCTCCACTTT.

CDR3 nucleotide sequence: TGTGCCAGCAGCCATGATTGGAGCACAGATACGCAGTATTTT. Protein sequence: CASSHDWSTDTQYF. The rearrangement uses TRBV7-2 and TRBJ2-3; D gene ambiguous. CDR3 length: 14 residues. The germline V gene encodes CDR1 SGHTA and CDR2 FQGNSA. Deletions cut 5 bases from V and 0 bases from J, with 9 bases between.

The V and J genes are TRBV2 and TRBJ1-3; the D is unclear. Germline V gene sequence: CDR1 SNHLY, CDR2 FYNNEI. This CDR3 comprises 13 residues. V was shortened by 5 bases and J by 0 bases, with 5 bases between the two germline ends. CDR3 DNA: TGTGCCAGCAGTTTTAGCTCTGGAAACACCATATATTTT. This encodes CASSFSSGNTIYF.

The chain joins TRBV14 to TRBJ2-7, with D possibly TRBD2 on 6 matching bases. Germline V gives CDR1 SGHDN, CDR2 FVKESK. Trimming stripped 5 bases from V and 0 bases from J, with 14 bases between. The CDR3 consists of 15 residues. In nucleotides, the CDR3 is TGTGCCAGCAGCAGAACCTCGGGACTCTCCTACGAGCAGTACTTC. It yields the protein CASSRTSGLSYEQYF.

The chain carries TRBV21-1 and TRBJ2-5; TRBD2, the D gene given by the table, was not confirmed from the DNA. TRBV21-1 is a documented pseudogene. The CDR3 spans 17 residues. In nucleotides, the CDR3 is TGTGCCAGCAGCAAAGAGGGACTAGCGGGGAGGCAAGAGACCCAGTACTTC. It specifies CASSKEGLAGRQETQYF.

This sequence joins TRBV27 and TRBJ1-6; D remains ambiguous. This CDR3 has 17 residues. Trimming stripped 2 bases from V and 4 bases from J, with 15 bases between. CDR1 is MNHEY and CDR2 is SMNVEV in the germline V gene (reference sequence). CDR3 sequence: CASSLAHDRGYNSPLHF. CDR3 nucleotide sequence: TGTGCCAGCAGTTTAGCCCATGATCGGGGATATAATTCACCCCTCCACTTT.

The rearrangement links TRBV5-8 to TRBJ2-1; D is unresolved. The V end was cut by 0 bases, the J end by 0 bases, with 13 bases between. Germline V lookup: CDR1 SGHTS, CDR2 YDEGEE. This CDR3 contains 17 residues. The CDR3 here is CASSLVNQAISYNEQFF. In DNA form, the CDR3 reads TGTGCCAGCAGCTTGGTAAATCAGGCGATCTCCTACAATGAGCAGTTCTTC. The whole variable domain, filled in from reference TRBV5-8 and TRBJ2-1, reads EAGVTQSPTHLIKTRGQQATLRCSPISGHTSVYWYQQALGLGLQFLLWYDEGEERNRGNFPPRFSGRQFPNYSSELNVNALELEDSALYLCASSLVNQAISYNEQFFGPGTRLTVL.

The chain combines TRBV7-2 with TRBJ1-2, with D unclear. Per the germline V gene, CDR1 is SGHTA and CDR2 is FQGNSA. Trimming removed 3 bases from V and 10 bases from J, with 15 bases in between. CDR3 length: 13 amino acids. The CDR3 bases are TGTGCCAGCAGCTTGGGTACAGTCAGCGACTACACCTTC. Amino acids: CASSLGTVSDYTF. Looking up the rest from reference TRBV7-2 and TRBJ1-2 gives the full variable domain: GAGVSQSPSNKVTEKGKDVELRCDPISGHTALYWYRQSLGQGLEFLIYFQGNSAPDKSGLPSDRFSAERTGGSVSTLTIQRTQQEDSAVYLCASSLGTVSDYTFGSGTRLTVV.

This clone was observed once. The CDR3 nucleotides are TGTGCCAGCAGCTTAAATGAGGCAAATGAGCAGTTCTTC. Translated: CASSLNEANEQFF. The chain couples TRBV7-3 to TRBJ2-1, with D unclear. CDR3 length: 13 amino acids. Per the germline V gene, CDR1 is SGHTA and CDR2 is FQGTGA. The V and J ends lost 1 base and 7 bases respectively, with 8 bases between them. Drawing the rest from reference TRBV7-3 and TRBJ2-1, the complete variable domain is GAGVSQTPSNKVTEKGKYVELRCDPISGHTALYWYRQSLGQGPEFLIYFQGTGAADDSGLPNDRFFAVRPEGSVSTLKIQRTERGDSAVYLCASSLNEANEQFFGPGTRLTVL.

The chain employs TRBV7-3 and TRBJ2-3; D is possibly TRBD1 (6 bases). Trimming cost V 3 bases and J 1 base, with 11 bases left between them. In germline, CDR1 is SGHTA, CDR2 FQGTGA. This CDR3 is built from 15 residues. Here the CDR3 reads CASSLMGAGTDTQYF. DNA of the CDR3: TGTGCCAGCAGCTTGATGGGGGCAGGCACAGATACGCAGTATTTT.

This chain connects TRBV9 to TRBJ2-1; 8 nucleotides line up with TRBD1. Trimming cost V 3 bases and J 6 bases; bases outside gene matches: 14. The CDR3 consists of 17 residues. Germline V CDR1 and CDR2: SGDLS, YYNGEE. The CDR3 loop is CASSAGRRTGTVNEQFF. Written as DNA, the CDR3 is TGTGCCAGCAGCGCGGGCCGTAGGACAGGGACGGTCAATGAGCAGTTCTTC.

The chain recombines TRBV6-4 with TRBJ2-7; TRBD2 is a possible D gene (6 bases). V dropped 4 bases and J dropped 3 bases, with 10 bases sitting between them. CDR1 MRHNA and CDR2 SNTAGT come from the germline V gene. The CDR3 consists of 13 residues. The CDR3 here is CASSASAGYEQYF. In DNA, the CDR3 is TGTGCCAGCAGTGCTAGCGCGGGCTACGAGCAGTACTTC.

The chain carries TRBV7-6 and TRBJ2-5, with TRBD1 as a possible D gene (5 bases). Looked up from germline, CDR1 is SGHVS and CDR2 is FNYEAQ. The CDR3 has 14 amino acids. V lost 1 base and J lost 3, with 9 bases in between. CDR3 protein: CASSLEAGKETQYF. The CDR3 DNA sequence: TGTGCCAGCAGCTTAGAGGCAGGGAAAGAGACCCAGTACTTC.